The 20 T cell receptor beta chains in this list originate from one sample, sequenced in a study of blood T cell repertoires in COVID-19. Data came from immunoSEQ multiplex PCR; TCRdb stores just in-frame clones and leaves some out. The sample carries some 250,000 clones, 85% to 90% recorded once. The source material was peripheral blood. Receptor source: an older woman with COVID-19, enrolled during active disease.

This chain uses TRBV30 with TRBJ2-3; 7 bases map to TRBD2. Germline CDR1 reads GTSNPN; CDR2 reads SVGIG (reference sequence). The junction had 5 bases not matched to a gene; V was cut back by 2 bases and J by 0 bases. The CDR3 loop spans 15 amino acids. CDR3 bases: TGTGCCTGGAGTAGGAAAGCGGGAAGCACAGATACGCAGTATTTT. Translated: CAWSRKAGSTDTQYF.

This clone was seen a single time. This chain's CDR3 is CASSQVALAEAYEQYF. The CDR3, as DNA: TGTGCCAGCAGCCAAGTGGCTCTAGCGGAGGCCTACGAGCAGTACTTC. This chain joins TRBV4-2 and TRBJ2-7, with 7 bases fitting TRBD2. The germline gives CDR1 LGHNA, CDR2 YNFKEQ. V shed 1 base, J shed 2 bases, and the junction held 8 bases outside the gene matches. This CDR3 has 16 residues.

V usage is TRBV19 and J usage is TRBJ2-2; 12 positions agree with TRBD2. Looked up from germline, CDR1 is LNHDA and CDR2 is SQIVND (reference sequence). With 4 bases clipped from V and 5 bases from J, the junction kept 8 bases outside the gene matches. This CDR3 spans 17 amino acids. DNA of the CDR3: TGTGCCAGTAGTACGAGGACTAGCGGGACAGGGACCGGGGAGCTGTTTTTT. Amino acids: CASSTRTSGTGTGELFF.

The chain links TRBV6-6 to TRBJ1-2; no clear D. The V end lost 5 bases, the J end lost 3 bases, and 10 bases lay between the germline ends. CDR1 is MNHNY, CDR2 SVGAGI, per germline (reference sequence). This CDR3 is built from 13 residues. CDR3 loop: CASSQVRDYGYTF. CDR3 nucleotide sequence: TGTGCCAGCAGTCAGGTCCGGGACTATGGCTACACCTTC.

The chain employs TRBV6-2 or TRBV6-3 and TRBJ2-4, with 12 positions matching TRBD2. Germline CDR1 and CDR2: MNHEY and SVGEGT. V gave up 2 bases and J gave up 7 bases; unmatched junction bases: 6. This CDR3 has 16 amino acids. CDR3 sequence: CASSYPGLAGRNIQYF. CDR3 nucleotides: TGTGCCAGCAGTTACCCCGGACTAGCGGGGAGGAACATTCAGTACTTC.

The V and J genes are TRBV5-1 and TRBJ2-7; 11 nucleotides line up with TRBD2. V was clipped by 6 bases and J by 1 base; unmatched bases: 18. The germline CDR1 and CDR2 sequences are SGHRS and YFSETQ. This CDR3 is 19 amino acids long. The CDR3 sequence is CASTAIPGLAASRSYEQYF. The CDR3, as DNA: TGCGCCAGCACTGCCATCCCGGGACTAGCGGCTTCTCGGTCCTACGAGCAGTACTTC.

The J gene is TRBJ1-1, the V gene TRBV27; unclear D gene. The CDR3 sequence is 16 residues long. V was shortened by 6 bases and J by 0 bases, with 17 bases between the two germline ends. Germline lookup yields CDR1 MNHEY and CDR2 SMNVEV (reference sequence). CDR3 DNA: TGTGCCAGCAGGCCCGGGAGAGTCTTCATGAACACTGAAGCTTTCTTT. Amino acid sequence: CASRPGRVFMNTEAFF.

The chain has TRBV6-5 and TRBJ2-2; tentatively, D is TRBD2 (5 bases). Germline CDR1 reads MNHEY; CDR2 reads SVGAGI. V shed 0 bases and J shed 4 bases, with 9 bases lying between them. This CDR3 has 15 residues. The CDR3 loop reads CASSYSGELTGELFF. CDR3 coding DNA: TGTGCCAGCAGTTACTCCGGGGAACTCACCGGGGAGCTGTTTTTT.

This sequence joins TRBV9 and TRBJ2-7; no firm D call. The CDR3 runs to 14 residues. Germline V CDR1 and CDR2: SGDLS, YYNGEE. Trimming took off 1 base at V and 7 bases at J, with 15 bases between the two ends. CDR3 nucleotide sequence: TGTGCCAGCAGCGTACGAGCTAACACCGGGGAGCAGTACTTC. It encodes CASSVRANTGEQYF.

The V and J genes are TRBV7-8 and TRBJ2-5; D perhaps matches TRBD2 (7 bases). This CDR3 is built from 16 residues. The ends were cut back, 5 bases at V and 5 bases at J, with 21 bases in the middle. From germline, CDR1 is SGHVS and CDR2 FQNEAQ. The CDR3 DNA reads as TGTGCCAGCAGCCAAATGGGGGGGGCCCTCCAGGAGACCCAGTACTTC. This sequence encodes CASSQMGGALQETQYF.

The chain is built from TRBV4-2 and TRBJ1-5; 10 bases map to TRBD1. Germline CDR1 LGHNA, CDR2 YNFKEQ. The CDR3 runs to 17 residues. Trimming at V came to 0 bases and at J to 4 bases, leaving 6 bases not matched to a gene. The CDR3 DNA sequence: TGTGCCAGCAGCCAAGAAACAGGGACAGGGGCGAATCAGCCCCAGCATTTT. It codes for CASSQETGTGANQPQHF.

The gene calls are TRBV5-5 and TRBJ2-1; 9 bases match TRBD2. Germline V gives CDR1 SGHKS, CDR2 YYEKEE (reference sequence). This CDR3 is built from 17 residues. V trimming: 2 bases; J trimming: 5 bases; junction bases outside the gene matches: 11. CDR3 amino acids: CASSLLRGLAGNNEQFF. The CDR3 DNA is TGTGCCAGCAGCTTACTCAGGGGACTAGCAGGCAACAATGAGCAGTTCTTC.

V is TRBV19 and J is TRBJ1-5; TRBD1 matches at 7 bases. Germline CDR1 is LNHDA and CDR2 is SQIVND (reference sequence). CDR3 length equals 15 residues. V gave up 5 bases and J gave up 1 base; unmatched junction bases: 5. CDR3 residues: CASSQQGRSNQPQHF. For the CDR3, the DNA is TGTGCCAGTAGTCAACAGGGGAGGAGCAATCAGCCCCAGCATTTT.

The chain carries TRBV25-1 and TRBJ1-4; D is perhaps TRBD1 (5 bases). CDR3 length equals 13 residues. Trimming left V 5 bases short and J 6 bases short, with 10 bases between. Per germline, CDR1 MGHDK and CDR2 SYGVNS. Here the CDR3 DNA reads TGTGCCAGCAGTTGGCCAGGGTATGAAAAACTGTTTTTT. Protein: CASSWPGYEKLFF.

The genes are TRBV5-6 and TRBJ2-5; D perhaps matches TRBD2 (6 bases). CDR1 is SGHDT and CDR2 is YYEEEE in the germline V gene. The CDR3 is made up of 12 amino acids. The V end lost 5 bases, the J end lost 4 bases, and 9 bases lay between the germline ends. The CDR3 region has the DNA TGTGCCAGCAGACGGGAGAGAGAGACCCAGTACTTC. The encoded protein is CASRRERETQYF.

The chain links TRBV7-9 to TRBJ1-2; no reliable D call. Per the germline V gene, CDR1 is SEHNR and CDR2 is FQNEAQ (reference sequence). The length of the CDR3 is 15 residues. V was clipped by 3 bases and J by 0 bases, with 11 bases between them. The CDR3 loop reads CASSFEGRPNYGYTF. The CDR3, as DNA: TGTGCCAGCAGCTTTGAAGGGAGACCTAACTATGGCTACACCTTC.

J is TRBJ1-2 and V is TRBV28, with 7 nucleotides matching TRBD1. There are 16 residues in the CDR3. CDR1 and CDR2 (germline): MDHEN, SYDVKM. The V segment lost 5 bases and the J segment 4 bases; nucleotides outside the gene matches: 13. CDR3 residues: CASSPHTGVFIYGYTF. DNA of the CDR3: TGTGCCAGCAGTCCCCATACAGGGGTTTTTATCTATGGCTACACCTTC.

The chain links TRBV7-9 to TRBJ2-7; 9 bases fit TRBD1. Germline CDR1 and CDR2: SEHNR and FQNEAQ (reference sequence). This CDR3 comprises 18 residues. V lost 3 bases to trimming and J lost 3 bases; unmatched junction nucleotides: 15. CDR3 residues: CASSFPDRGLTGIYEQYF. In DNA form, the CDR3 reads TGTGCCAGCAGCTTCCCGGACAGGGGCCTGACTGGGATCTACGAGCAGTACTTC.

In its sample, this clone was seen once. V gene TRBV7-2 combines with J gene TRBJ2-7, with TRBD1 identical over 11 bases. V was pared by 3 bases and J by 6 bases, with 7 bases of the junction left unmatched. The germline CDR1 and CDR2 sequences are SGHTA and FQGNSA. CDR3 size: 15 residues. The CDR3, as DNA: TGTGCCAGCAGCTTCCGGACAGGGGGCGAATCCGAGCAGTACTTC. Translating it yields CASSFRTGGESEQYF.

The V call is TRBV7-8, the J call TRBJ2-3; D is perhaps TRBD2 (6 bases). The V and J ends lost 6 bases and 2 bases respectively, with 24 bases between them. The CDR3 length is 18 residues. Germline V gives CDR1 SGHVS, CDR2 FQNEAQ. The CDR3 protein is CASRRSLAGGATTDTQYF. The CDR3 DNA is TGTGCCAGCAGAAGGTCCTTAGCCGGAGGGGCTACCACAGATACGCAGTATTTT.